A selection of T cell receptor beta chains follows, all from one sample in a study of blood T cell repertoires in COVID-19. Data came from immunoSEQ multiplex PCR; TCRdb stores just in-frame clones and leaves some out. The table lists some 300,000 clones, about 88% of them singletons. The material sequenced was PBMCs or T cells enriched from blood (not recorded which). These receptors were taken from a woman between 40 and 55 years old who had recovered from COVID-19. Both conserved end residues are part of each CDR3. A D gene is named only where the DNA matches it firmly. Where a row states a size, it is once, few, many or the class of an expanded clone; other rows omit it.

. | 17 | TRBJ1-2 | TRBD1 | TRBV11-2 | TGTGCCAGCAGCTTATGGCTAAGACAGGGCGAGACCTATGGCTACACCTTC | CASSLWLRQGETYGYTF
once | 15 | TRBJ2-2 | . | TRBV4-1 | TGCGCCAGCAGCCAAGAAGTGGGGGCGCACGGGGAGCTGTTTTTT | CASSQEVGAHGELFF
. | 17 | TRBJ2-3 | TRBD1 | TRBV7-8 | TGTGCCAGCAGCGCTAAAGGACAGGGGCGGAGCACAGATACGCAGTATTTT | CASSAKGQGRSTDTQYF
. | 16 | TRBJ1-1 | TRBD1 | TRBV5-6 | TGTGCCAGCAGCTTCTCCGGGACAGGGGGCCTTACTGAAGCTTTCTTT | CASSFSGTGGLTEAFF
once | 15 | TRBJ2-5 | . | TRBV18 | TGTGCCAGCTCACCACCTCAGGGGACACAAGAGACCCAGTACTTC | CASSPPQGTQETQYF
. | 17 | TRBJ1-5 | TRBD1 | TRBV11-2 | TGTGCCAGCAGCCAACGGACAGGGGGCGCGGGCAATCAGCCCCAGCATTTT | CASSQRTGGAGNQPQHF
. | 13 | TRBJ2-1 | . | TRBV7-7 | TGTGCTAGCAGCCTACAGGAAAACAATGAGCAGTTCTTC | CASSLQENNEQFF
. | 13 | TRBJ2-7 | . | TRBV30 | TGTGCCTGGAGTGAAAGCAGGGCCGGCGAGCAGTACTTC | CAWSESRAGEQYF
. | 15 | TRBJ2-3 | TRBD2 | TRBV29-1 | TGCAGCGTCGCACTAGCGGGAGAGGGCACAGATACGCAGTATTTT | CSVALAGEGTDTQYF
. | 13 | TRBJ2-7 | . | TRBV6-2/TRBV6-3 | TGTGCCAGCAGTTCCGGGGTAAGCTACGAGCAGTACTTC | CASSSGVSYEQYF
. | 15 | TRBJ2-1 | . | TRBV7-3 | TGTGCCAGCAGCCAAGGGGAAAACTCCTACAATGAGCAGTTCTTC | CASSQGENSYNEQFF
once | 13 | TRBJ1-2 | . | TRBV6-6 | TGTGCCAGCACCAATTCGGGGAGATATGGCTACACCTTC | CASTNSGRYGYTF
. | 15 | TRBJ2-7 | . | TRBV7-2 | TGTGCCAGCAGCCCTATAAGGGGGGGCGCCTACGAGCAGTACTTC | CASSPIRGGAYEQYF
. | 14 | TRBJ2-1 | . | TRBV11-3 | TGTGCCAGCAGCTCCATAGGACAGTACAATGAGCAGTTCTTC | CASSSIGQYNEQFF
once | 13 | TRBJ1-5 | . | TRBV2 | TGTGCCAGCAAGGAGGTGAGCAATCAGCCCCAGCATTTT | CASKEVSNQPQHF
. | 14 | TRBJ2-3 | TRBD2 | TRBV28 | TGTGCCAGCACCGTAGCGGGGGTCACAGATACGCAGTATTTT | CASTVAGVTDTQYF
few | 14 | TRBJ1-5 | . | TRBV21-1 | TGTGCCAGCAGCCCTCGAGGAGATAAACAGCCCCAGCATTTT | CASSPRGDKQPQHF
. | 19 | TRBJ1-3 | TRBD1 | TRBV5-1 | TGCGCCAGCAACTCTTTACCGGGACAGGGGTCCACCTCTGGAAACACCATATATTTT | CASNSLPGQGSTSGNTIYF
. | 14 | TRBJ2-1 | . | TRBV7-8 | TGTGCCAGCAGCTTGGGTGACTATGCAAATGAGCAGTTCTTC | CASSLGDYANEQFF
. | 14 | TRBJ1-5 | . | TRBV28 | TGTGCCAGCAGTTTAAGGGTGGGGCTTCAGCCCCAGCATTTT | CASSLRVGLQPQHF
. | 16 | TRBJ2-2 | . | TRBV11-2 | TGTGCCAGCAGTCTCAGGCGGGCGGTTAACACCGGGGAGCTGTTTTTT | CASSLRRAVNTGELFF
. | 15 | TRBJ1-5 | . | TRBV15 | TGTGCCACCAGCAGAGATCGGTCGGGTAAAGGGCCCCAGCATTTT | CATSRDRSGKGPQHF
few | 13 | TRBJ1-6 | . | TRBV19 | TGTGCCAGTAGTATCTCCGGTAATTCACCCCTCCACTTT | CASSISGNSPLHF
. | 15 | TRBJ2-1 | TRBD2 | TRBV3-1/TRBV3-2 | TGTGCCAGCAGGGGTAGCGGGGGGGCCAGGAATGAGCAGTTCTTC | CASRGSGGARNEQFF
. | 14 | TRBJ1-3 | . | TRBV19 | TGTGCCACCAAAAGACAGAGCTCTGGAAACACCATATATTTT | CATKRQSSGNTIYF
. | 14 | TRBJ1-1 | . | TRBV5-4 | TGTGCCAGCAGCTGGGCCGGGGGTGGCACTGAAGCTTTCTTT | CASSWAGGGTEAFF
. | 16 | TRBJ2-1 | . | TRBV4-1 | TGCGCCAGCAGCCAAGAGGGACACCAGGAGTACAATGAGCAGTTCTTC | CASSQEGHQEYNEQFF
. | 14 | TRBJ2-3 | . | TRBV2 | TGTGCCAGCAGTGATTTGGGCGTGGCAGATACGCAGTATTTT | CASSDLGVADTQYF
. | 17 | TRBJ1-2 | TRBD1 | TRBV30 | TGTGCCTGGAGTGGGAGCCTAGGGACAGTTAACTACTATGGCTACACCTTC | CAWSGSLGTVNYYGYTF
. | 12 | TRBJ2-3 | . | TRBV7-8 | TGTGCCAGCAGCCTCCAGGAAGATACGCAGTATTTT | CASSLQEDTQYF
. | 15 | TRBJ1-1 | . | TRBV11-2 | TGTGCCAGCAGCTTAGCTCCCCTACCCTACACTGAAGCTTTCTTT | CASSLAPLPYTEAFF
. | 15 | TRBJ2-7 | TRBD1 | TRBV19 | TGTGCCAGTAGTGACCGGGACAGGGGAGTCTACGAGCAGTACTTC | CASSDRDRGVYEQYF
. | 13 | TRBJ2-5 | . | TRBV18 | TGTGCCAGCTCCTCCGCGGTCCAAGAGACCCAGTACTTC | CASSSAVQETQYF
once | 13 | TRBJ2-2 | TRBD1 | TRBV29-1 | TGCAGCGGGCGACAGGGGAACACCGGGGAGCTGTTTTTT | CSGRQGNTGELFF
. | 15 | TRBJ1-1 | TRBD1 | TRBV30 | TGTGCCTGGAGTAGGGCCCCCGGACAGGGCACTGAAGCTTTCTTT | CAWSRAPGQGTEAFF
. | 17 | TRBJ2-1 | . | TRBV7-2 | TGTGCCAGCAGCTTAGGAGCCACCAGGATTCCCTACAATGAGCAGTTCTTC | CASSLGATRIPYNEQFF
. | 16 | TRBJ2-1 | . | TRBV10-1 | TGCGCCAGCAGTGAGTCTCAGGGGAGCTCCTACAATGAGCAGTTCTTC | CASSESQGSSYNEQFF
. | 11 | TRBJ2-1 | . | TRBV11-3 | TGTGCCAGCAGCTCGGACAATGAGCAGTTCTTC | CASSSDNEQFF
. | 15 | TRBJ2-7 | TRBD2 | TRBV10-1 | TGCGCCAGCAGTGGGGGGACTAGCGGTACCTACGAGCAGTACTTC | CASSGGTSGTYEQYF
. | 13 | TRBJ1-1 | . | TRBV6-5 | TGTGCCAGCTGTCGGGGGGCAAGCACTGAAGCTTTCTTT | CASCRGASTEAFF
. | 13 | TRBJ2-7 | . | TRBV30 | TGTGCCTGGAGAGGCGGGATCTCCTACGAGCAGTACTTC | CAWRGGISYEQYF
. | 15 | TRBJ2-5 | TRBD2 | TRBV27 | TGTGCCAGCAGTTTCTCCACGACTAGCGGAGGGACCCAGTACTTC | CASSFSTTSGGTQYF
. | 18 | TRBJ2-1 | TRBD1 | TRBV29-1 | TGCAGCGCCCGGGGGGACAGGGGCCCCAGGGGCTCCTACAATGAGCAGTTCTTC | CSARGDRGPRGSYNEQFF
. | 19 | TRBJ2-5 | TRBD2 | TRBV15 | TGTGCCACCAGCAGTAAAGACTCTTGGCGGGAGACCCACCAAGAGACCCAGTACTTC | CATSSKDSWRETHQETQYF
. | 16 | TRBJ2-5 | TRBD2 | TRBV7-2 | TGTGCCAGCAGCCCTAGACTAGCGGGGGGGCAAGAGACCCAGTACTTC | CASSPRLAGGQETQYF
. | 14 | TRBJ2-7 | TRBD1 | TRBV7-9 | TGTGCCAGCAGCCACCGGGACAGGGGCTACGAGCAGTACTTC | CASSHRDRGYEQYF
once | 12 | TRBJ2-7 | . | TRBV19 | TGTGCCAGTAAATCCCAGGGTTACGAGCAGTACTTC | CASKSQGYEQYF
. | 14 | TRBJ2-7 | TRBD1 | TRBV7-2 | TGTGCCAGCAGCTTAGCCAGGGGGCAGGACGAGCAGTACTTC | CASSLARGQDEQYF
. | 12 | TRBJ2-7 | . | TRBV11-2 | TGTGCCAGCAGCTTAAGCCTAGCTGAGCAGTACTTC | CASSLSLAEQYF
few | 14 | TRBJ1-4 | TRBD1 | TRBV7-2 | TGTGCCAGCAGCAAGACAGGGGGCGGTGAAAAACTGTTTTTT | CASSKTGGGEKLFF